This note documents a single TCR beta chain sequence. The antigen remains undetermined. The entry originates in a study of cytotoxic CD8 clonotypes in ibrutinib-treated CLL. Study results and limitations: Baseline clonality exceeded age-matched healthy donors and tracked circulating CD8+ T-cell counts. Having risen at ibrutinib response, clonality had fallen back toward baseline by progression.

The protocol was immunoSEQ multiplex PCR, while the TCRdb copy is restricted to in-frame clones and leaves out a portion. Of 85,000 or so clones in the sample, around 79% are singletons; the top ten hold roughly 4.8%. The clonotype originates from a human donor with chronic lymphocytic leukemia. The sample in question was PBMCs, obtained after 12 months of ibrutinib treatment.

CDR3 sequence (DNA): TGTGCCAGCAGCCCGGGACAGCGTCGGGACTATGGCTACACCTTC. It translates to CASSPGQRRDYGYTF. This chain joins TRBV5-6 and TRBJ1-2; 7 bases map to TRBD1. From germline, CDR1 is SGHDT and CDR2 YYEEEE. The V and J ends lost 4 bases and 3 bases, in that order; junction bases with no gene match: 9. CDR3 length equals 15 residues.